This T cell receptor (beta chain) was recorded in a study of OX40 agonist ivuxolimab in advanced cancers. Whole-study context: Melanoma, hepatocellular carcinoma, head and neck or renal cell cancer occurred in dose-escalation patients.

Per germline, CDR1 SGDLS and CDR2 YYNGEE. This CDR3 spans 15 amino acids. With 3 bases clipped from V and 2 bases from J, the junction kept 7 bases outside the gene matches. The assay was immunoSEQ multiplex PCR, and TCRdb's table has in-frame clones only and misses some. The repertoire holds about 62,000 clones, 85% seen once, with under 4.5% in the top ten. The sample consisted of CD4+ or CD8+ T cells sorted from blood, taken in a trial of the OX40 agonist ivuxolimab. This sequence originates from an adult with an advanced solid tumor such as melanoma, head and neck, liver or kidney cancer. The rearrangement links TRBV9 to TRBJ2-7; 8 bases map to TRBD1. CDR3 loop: CASSEGQATPYEQYF. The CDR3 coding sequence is TGTGCCAGCAGCGAGGGACAGGCCACCCCCTACGAGCAGTACTTC.